These 8 T cell receptor beta chains were all obtained from the same sample, sequenced in a study of cytomegalovirus exposure and HLA in healthy donors. Amplification used 60 Vbeta primers and 13 Jbeta primers. The protocol was immunoSEQ multiplex PCR, while the TCRdb copy is restricted to in-frame clones and leaves out a portion. This sample has about 140,000 clones; 60% to 80% occur once, and the top ten carry roughly 1.6%. The sample was PBMCs. These receptors were collected from a female donor in good health and CMV-seronegative.

The chain employs TRBV7-3 and TRBJ2-1; 8 bases line up with TRBD1. Trimming removed 7 bases from V and 8 bases from J; junction bases left unmatched: 10. CDR1 SGHTA and CDR2 FQGTGA come from the germline V gene. The CDR3 sequence is 14 residues long. Here the CDR3 DNA reads TGTGCCAGCAAGCGGCAGGGGGCAGGGGATGAGCAGTTCTTC. Its protein is CASKRQGAGDEQFF.

This clone was seen more than once but under ten times. CDR3 sequence (DNA): TGTGCCAGTAGTAGCCAGGTTAATGAAAAACTGTTTTTT. This translates into CASSSQVNEKLFF. The rearrangement links TRBV19 to TRBJ1-4; D is unclear. The CDR3 runs 13 residues. The germline V and J ends were trimmed by 4 bases and 4 bases, with 7 bases remaining between them. Per germline, CDR1 LNHDA and CDR2 SQIVND (reference sequence).

This chain connects TRBV7-2 to TRBJ2-3; D gene unclear. The CDR3 loop spans 13 amino acids. V was shortened by 4 bases and J by 2 bases, with 7 bases between the two germline ends. The germline CDR1 and CDR2 sequences are SGHTA and FQGNSA. CDR3 DNA: TGTGCCAGCAGCTCCAGATTCACAGATACGCAGTATTTT. The encoded protein is CASSSRFTDTQYF.

This CDR3 reads CASSQELYGTYEQYF. CDR3 coding DNA: TGTGCCAGCAGCCAAGAACTATACGGCACCTACGAGCAGTACTTC. This chain links TRBV4-2 with TRBJ2-5; D remains ambiguous. The J call may be mistaken, given a closer DNA end match to TRBJ2-7. Germline lookup yields CDR1 LGHNA and CDR2 YNFKEQ. This CDR3 spans 15 amino acids.

The chain has TRBV7-9 and TRBJ2-5, with a weak D call TRBD2 (6 bases). The germline V gene encodes CDR1 SEHNR and CDR2 FQNEAQ (reference sequence). Trimming cost V 4 bases and J 5 bases, with 14 bases left between them. The CDR3 runs 14 residues. The CDR3 loop is CASSSAGLGETQYF. The CDR3 nucleotides are TGTGCCAGCAGCTCTGCGGGGCTGGGGGAGACCCAGTACTTC.

This clone was seen a few times. The V gene is TRBV7-9, the J gene TRBJ1-5; TRBD1 matches at 11 bases. Germline CDR1 is SEHNR and CDR2 is FQNEAQ (reference sequence). This CDR3 spans 17 amino acids. V lost 5 bases, J lost 4 bases, and 10 bases stayed unmatched. CDR3 sequence reads: CASSLSTGTGGNQPQHF. The CDR3 DNA reads TGTGCCAGCAGCCTGAGTACCGGGACAGGGGGTAATCAGCCCCAGCATTTT.

A word on this clone: This sample also contains other DNA sequences that code for the same CDR3. The chain has TRBV9 and TRBJ2-1; possible D gene TRBD2, 6 bases. CDR3 length equals 12 residues. V was cut by 0 bases and J by 10 bases, with 8 bases left in between. CDR1 SGDLS and CDR2 YYNGEE come from the germline V gene. DNA of the CDR3: TGTGCCAGCAGCGTAGTGGGAGGAGAGCAGTTCTTC. It translates to CASSVVGGEQFF.

This clone appeared a few times. The chain carries TRBV5-6 and TRBJ1-5; D not certain. The CDR3 is 15 residues long. The ends were cut back, 3 bases at V and 0 bases at J, with 10 bases in the middle. Per germline, CDR1 SGHDT and CDR2 YYEEEE. The CDR3 region has the DNA TGTGCCAGCAGCTCGCTCAGGTATAGCAATCAGCCCCAGCATTTT. It is translated as CASSSLRYSNQPQHF.